The 22 T cell receptor beta chains below all came from one sample that was sequenced in a study of control samples from healthy donors and cancer patients. Sequenced by immunoSEQ multiplex PCR; TCRdb stores in-frame clones only, minus some. Listed are around 190,000 clones; 2% to 2.5% falls within the top ten. Sample: blood. These receptors were taken from a woman aged 25 to 45 in good health.

This chain joins TRBV11-1 and TRBJ1-4; TRBD1 is a possible D gene (5 bases). The length of the CDR3 is 15 residues. Trimming removed 5 bases at V and 7 bases at J, with 17 bases between. CDR1 and CDR2 from the germline V gene are SGHAT and FQDESV (reference sequence). The CDR3 region has the DNA TGTGCCAGCAGCGTTGTGAAGGGGCTTTTTGAAAAACTGTTTTTT. Amino acids: CASSVVKGLFEKLFF.

The V call is TRBV4-2, the J call TRBJ2-1; D might be TRBD1 or TRBD2, each matching 6 bases. CDR1 is LGHNA and CDR2 is YNFKEQ in the germline V gene. This CDR3 is built from 17 residues. The germline V and J ends were trimmed by 1 base and 0 bases, with 13 bases remaining between them. The CDR3 sequence: CASSQVGGPSSYNEQFF. The CDR3 DNA is TGTGCCAGCAGCCAAGTTGGGGGGCCCAGCTCCTACAATGAGCAGTTCTTC.

The rearrangement uses TRBV11-3 and TRBJ2-2, with 8 bases aligning to TRBD1. Germline values: CDR1 SGHNT, CDR2 YENEEA. The trim removed 5 bases at V and 5 bases at J, leaving 7 bases unmatched. The CDR3 extends over 15 amino acids. The CDR3 coding sequence is TGTGCCAGCAGCCTGGGACAGGCCAGGACCGGGGAGCTGTTTTTT. Its protein is CASSLGQARTGELFF.

The chain joins TRBV11-2 to TRBJ1-5, with a weak D call TRBD1 (5 bases). The CDR3 totals 15 residues. Trimming left V 2 bases short and J 0 bases short, with 8 bases between. Germline lookup yields CDR1 SGHAT and CDR2 FQNNGV. The CDR3 spells CASSLQGFSNQPQHF. Written as DNA, the CDR3 is TGTGCCAGCAGCTTACAGGGTTTTAGCAATCAGCCCCAGCATTTT.

With respect to this clone: The identical CDR3 is also encoded by other nucleotide sequences in the sample. This chain connects TRBV28 to TRBJ1-2; no clear D. Per germline, CDR1 MDHEN and CDR2 SYDVKM. Trimming removed 5 bases from V and 1 base from J, with 5 bases in between. This CDR3 has 12 amino acids. The chain's CDR3 is CASSVSNYGYTF. CDR3 sequence (DNA): TGTGCCAGCAGTGTCAGTAACTATGGCTACACCTTC.

The chain is built from TRBV2 and TRBJ1-1; D remains unclear. CDR1 and CDR2 (germline): SNHLY, FYNNEI. The CDR3 has 12 residues. Trimming stripped 7 bases from V and 4 bases from J, with 10 bases between. CDR3 sequence reads: CASNRAGTEAFF. The CDR3 DNA sequence: TGTGCCAGCAATCGAGCGGGCACTGAAGCTTTCTTT.

The chain recombines TRBV12-3 or TRBV12-4 with TRBJ2-7, with a weak D call TRBD2 (6 bases). Trimming shortened V by 5 bases and J by 2 bases, and 10 bases separated the two germline ends. The CDR3 length is 13 residues. The CDR3, as DNA: TGTGCCAGCAGTGCCTCGGGGGCCTACGAGCAGTACTTC. Its translation is CASSASGAYEQYF.

This chain connects TRBV28 to TRBJ1-5; TRBD1 is a possible D gene (5 bases). In germline, CDR1 is MDHEN, CDR2 SYDVKM. V was shortened by 3 bases and J by 6 bases, with 18 bases between the two germline ends. The CDR3 has 16 amino acids. CDR3 in DNA: TGTGCCAGCAGTTTTCGCGGGACGCGGTTAGTTCAGCCCCAGCATTTT. Translation: CASSFRGTRLVQPQHF.

The chain links TRBV6-2 or TRBV6-3 to TRBJ2-7, with TRBD2 as a possible D gene (6 bases). With 2 bases removed from V and 6 bases from J, the gap between germline ends came to 11 bases. The germline V gene has CDR1 MNHEY and CDR2 SVGEGT. The CDR3 covers 13 residues. The CDR3 DNA follows: TGTGCCAGCAGTTACCCCACTAGCTCCGAGCAGTACTTC. Protein: CASSYPTSSEQYF.

The rearrangement uses TRBV7-8 and TRBJ1-1, with D possibly being TRBD1 (6 bases). The CDR3 sequence is 14 residues long. CDR1 and CDR2 (germline): SGHVS, FQNEAQ. V lost 4 bases, J lost 0 bases, and 9 bases lay in between. The CDR3 sequence: CASSSWTVNTEAFF. CDR3 DNA sequence: TGTGCCAGCAGCTCATGGACAGTGAACACTGAAGCTTTCTTT.

The chain links TRBV5-1 to TRBJ2-5, with TRBD2 identical over 14 bases. The CDR3 is 16 amino acids. Germline V gene lookup returns CDR1 SGHRS and CDR2 YFSETQ. J lost 1 base, V lost 4 bases, and 3 bases had no gene match. CDR3 coding DNA: TGCGCCAGCAGCCGGACTAGCGGGGGGACCCAAGAGACCCAGTACTTC. It translates to CASSRTSGGTQETQYF.

The chain carries TRBV28 and TRBJ2-7, with D perhaps matching TRBD1 (6 bases). The CDR3 is made up of 14 amino acids. Germline V gene sequence: CDR1 MDHEN, CDR2 SYDVKM. V was pared by 6 bases and J by 5 bases, with 17 bases between. CDR3 coding DNA: TGTGCCAGCAGCCCAGTAGGGAAGGGGGACGAGCAGTACTTC. Translating gives CASSPVGKGDEQYF.

The rearrangement joins TRBV18 to TRBJ1-2; no clear D gene. Trimming took off 6 bases at V and 4 bases at J, with 18 bases between the two ends. The V gene's germline CDR1 is KGHSH and CDR2 LQKENI. The CDR3 is made up of 15 amino acids. The CDR3 DNA reads TGTGCCAGCTCCCCTAACCGGGAAGGACCCTATGGCTACACCTTC. It translates to CASSPNREGPYGYTF.

V gene TRBV2 combines with J gene TRBJ2-5; the D gene is possibly TRBD2 (5 bases). The CDR3 totals 14 residues. V lost 8 bases to trimming and J lost 1 base, with 14 bases between them. Germline-derived CDR1 and CDR2 are SNHLY and FYNNEI. CDR3 residues: CASRGGRPQETQYF. The CDR3 nucleotides read TGTGCCAGCCGGGGTGGAAGGCCCCAAGAGACCCAGTACTTC.

This chain uses TRBV18 with TRBJ1-2; a possible D gene is TRBD1 (5 bases). The V and J ends lost 6 bases and 3 bases respectively, with 14 bases between them. Looked up from germline, CDR1 is KGHSH and CDR2 is LQKENI. The CDR3 is 14 residues long. In DNA form, the CDR3 reads TGTGCCAGCTCCCCGGACACCGATGACTATGGCTACACCTTC. This sequence encodes CASSPDTDDYGYTF.

The genes are TRBV6-5 and TRBJ1-1; 7 bases align to TRBD1. CDR1 MNHEY and CDR2 SVGAGI come from the germline V gene. This CDR3 region has 13 residues. The trim removed 0 bases at V and 5 bases at J, leaving 0 bases unmatched. The CDR3 DNA sequence: TGTGCCAGCAGTTACTCGACAGGGACTGAAGCTTTCTTT. Protein: CASSYSTGTEAFF.

The chain employs TRBV6-5 and TRBJ1-1, with TRBD1 matching over 9 bases. The CDR3 sequence is 15 residues long. CDR1 is MNHEY and CDR2 is SVGAGI in the germline V gene. The V gene end was trimmed by 6 bases and the J gene end by 0 bases; junction bases not matched to a gene: 5. In nucleotides, the CDR3 is TGTGCCAGCAGCCCCGGGACAGGGTTGAACACTGAAGCTTTCTTT. Translated, it gives CASSPGTGLNTEAFF.

The chain is built from TRBV7-2 and TRBJ1-1; D is ambiguous. The CDR3 consists of 16 residues. V gave up 1 base and J gave up 11 bases, with 23 bases separating them. Germline CDR1 SGHTA, CDR2 FQGNSA. The CDR3 DNA reads TGTGCCAGCAGCTTAGTGCTTATTGCCCCCTTTGGGGAGGCTTTCTTT. As protein: CASSLVLIAPFGEAFF.

The rearrangement links TRBV11-3 to TRBJ1-1, with 7 bases that match TRBD1. There are 13 residues in the CDR3. Germline V CDR1 and CDR2: SGHNT, YENEEA. Germline trimming cut 5 bases from V and 8 bases from J; bases unmatched to any gene: 8. The CDR3 loop is CASSTRGDSEAFF. The DNA for the CDR3 is TGTGCCAGCAGCACCCGGGGGGACAGCGAAGCTTTCTTT.

The chain employs TRBV4-3 and TRBJ1-1; the D gene is possibly TRBD1 (6 bases). V gave up 4 bases and J gave up 1 base, with 10 bases separating them. This CDR3 spans 14 amino acids. Germline V gene data show CDR1 as LGHNA and CDR2 as YSLEER. The CDR3, as DNA: TGCGCCAGCAGCCGAGTAGGGGGGAACACTGAAGCTTTCTTT. Amino acids: CASSRVGGNTEAFF.

The J gene is TRBJ1-2, the V gene TRBV3-1 (or the pseudogene TRBV3-2); 7 bases agree with TRBD1. V shed 4 bases, J shed 3 bases, and the junction held 5 bases outside the gene matches. CDR1 and CDR2 (germline): LGHDT, YNNKEL (reference sequence). The CDR3 has 14 residues. DNA of the CDR3: TGTGCCAGCAGCCGACTTGGGACAGACTATGGCTACACCTTC. It is translated as CASSRLGTDYGYTF.

The V call is TRBV2, the J call TRBJ2-3; D ambiguous. Trimming left V 7 bases short and J 0 bases short, with 14 bases between. The germline V gene encodes CDR1 SNHLY and CDR2 FYNNEI. The CDR3 covers 15 residues. CDR3 coding DNA: TGTGCCAGCAACGTCGTACCTGGTAGCACAGATACGCAGTATTTT. The encoded protein is CASNVVPGSTDTQYF.